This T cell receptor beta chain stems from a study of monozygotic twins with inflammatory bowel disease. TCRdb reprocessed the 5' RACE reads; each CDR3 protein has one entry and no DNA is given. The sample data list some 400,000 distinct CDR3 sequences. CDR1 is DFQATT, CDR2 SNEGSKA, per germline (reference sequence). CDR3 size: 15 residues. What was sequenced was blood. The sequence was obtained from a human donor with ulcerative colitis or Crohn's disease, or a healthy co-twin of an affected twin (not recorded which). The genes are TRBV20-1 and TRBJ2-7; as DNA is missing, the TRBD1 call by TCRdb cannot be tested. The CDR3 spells CSASNLRDSLYEQYF.